This TCR beta chain came from a study of blood T cell repertoires in COVID-19. Study details: Both acute and convalescent COVID-19 samples were obtained from the United States, Italy and Spain. In each case, the material was cDNA or gDNA derived from T cells, B-cell-depleted T cells, or PBMCs.

Sequenced by immunoSEQ multiplex PCR; TCRdb stores in-frame clones only, minus some. The table records 300,000 to 400,000 clones, about 88% of them present only once. The TCR comes from a woman in her 70s with COVID-19, enrolled during active disease. The sequencing input was peripheral blood.

The CDR3 nucleotides are TGTGCCAGCACCCCAGTTGGAGGGGCCACTGAAGCTTTCTTT. The encoded protein is CASTPVGGATEAFF. The chain recombines TRBV3-1 (or the pseudogene TRBV3-2) with TRBJ1-1; weak D call: TRBD1 (5 bases). Trimming left V 7 bases short and J 4 bases short, with 16 bases between. This CDR3 contains 14 residues. In germline, CDR1 is LGHDT, CDR2 YNNKEL (reference sequence).